Shown below are 10 T cell receptor beta chains from a single sample sequenced in a study of identical twins. TCRdb called the 5' RACE reads again in MiXCR, with one record for every CDR3 protein. The data contain around 480,000 distinct CDR3 sequences, approximately 15% of them seen just once; the ten biggest clones take up approximately 0.52%. These data were also filed under a second study, of yellow fever vaccine responses in identical twins.

Source material: CD4+ T cells sorted from blood. These receptor sequences come from a woman younger than 35 in good health.

The rearrangement joins TRBV7-2 to TRBJ1-4; a weak D match, TRBD1 (5 bases). V lost 1 base and J lost 4, with 10 bases in between. The CDR3 is 15 amino acids. Germline V gives CDR1 SGHTA, CDR2 FQGNSA. In DNA, the CDR3 is TGTGCCAGCAGCTTAGGAGACAGCCTTAATGAAAAACTGTTTTTT. It is translated as CASSLGDSLNEKLFF.

This chain uses TRBV6-5 with TRBJ2-6; D not certain. Trimming stripped 0 bases from V and 2 bases from J, with 5 bases between. The CDR3 sequence is 15 residues long. Germline V gene data show CDR1 as MNHEY and CDR2 as SVGAGI. This chain's CDR3 is CASSYSLTGANVLTF. CDR3 DNA: TGTGCCAGCAGTTACTCACTAACTGGGGCCAACGTCCTGACTTTC.

V usage is TRBV25-1 and J usage is TRBJ2-1; 7 nucleotides line up with TRBD2. This CDR3 has 15 amino acids. The V and J ends lost 8 bases and 5 bases, in that order; junction bases with no gene match: 12. From germline, CDR1 is MGHDK and CDR2 SYGVNS. The CDR3: CASAESSGLNNEQFF. In nucleotides, the CDR3 is TGTGCCAGCGCAGAGTCTAGCGGTCTCAACAATGAGCAGTTCTTC. Combining the CDR3 with reference TRBV25-1 and TRBJ2-1 gives the whole variable domain EADIYQTPRYLVIGTGKKITLECSQTMGHDKMYWYQQDPGMELHLIHYSYGVNSTEKGDLSSESTVSRIRTEHFPLTLESARPSHTSQYLCASAESSGLNNEQFFGPGTRLTVL.

A few counts support this clonotype. The V and J genes are TRBV6-2 or TRBV6-3 and TRBJ2-7; TRBD1 matches 10 bases. Germline V CDR1 and CDR2: MNHEY, SVGEGT. The CDR3 runs 15 residues. J lost 2 bases, V lost 6 bases, and 7 bases had no gene match. CDR3 sequence: CASRAPGQGTYEQYF. CDR3 DNA: TGTGCCAGCAGAGCGCCGGGACAGGGGACCTACGAGCAGTACTTC.

The rearrangement joins TRBV20-1 to TRBJ2-5, with 12 bases aligning to TRBD2. CDR3 length equals 17 residues. Germline V gene lookup returns CDR1 DFQATT and CDR2 SNEGSKA (reference sequence). V gave up 3 bases and J gave up 2 bases; unmatched junction bases: 10. CDR3 coding DNA: TGCAGTGCTAGCACTAGCGGGGGGACTAGGGTTCAAGAGACCCAGTACTTC. This encodes CSASTSGGTRVQETQYF.

This chain connects TRBV3-1 to TRBJ1-1, with 8 bases matching TRBD1. Trimming removed 4 bases from V and 9 bases from J; junction bases left unmatched: 4. The CDR3 contains 12 residues. Germline V lookup: CDR1 LGHDT, CDR2 YNNKEL (reference sequence). The CDR3 here is CASSPRQGQAFF. The CDR3 coding sequence is TGTGCCAGCAGCCCCAGACAGGGGCAAGCTTTCTTT.

This clonotype has just a few counts. The chain joins TRBV20-1 to TRBJ1-1; D not certain. The germline V gene has CDR1 DFQATT and CDR2 SNEGSKA (reference sequence). This CDR3 contains 13 residues. Trimming removed 4 bases at V and 0 bases at J, with 9 bases between. CDR3 in DNA: TGCAGTGCTAAACAGCAGATGAACACTGAAGCTTTCTTT. This gives the protein CSAKQQMNTEAFF.

This clonotype was observed a handful of times. The rearrangement links TRBV7-3 to TRBJ2-5, with D tentatively TRBD1 (6 bases). Trimming left V 8 bases short and J 1 base short, with 8 bases between. Looked up from germline, CDR1 is SGHTA and CDR2 is FQGTGA. This CDR3 spans 12 amino acids. The CDR3 region is CASYRVQETQYF. Here the CDR3 DNA reads TGTGCCAGCTACAGGGTCCAAGAGACCCAGTACTTC.

This chain connects TRBV3-1 to TRBJ1-2; 10 positions match TRBD1. The CDR3 sequence is 16 residues long. V was pared by 4 bases and J by 2 bases, with 7 bases of the junction left unmatched. CDR1 and CDR2 from the germline V gene are LGHDT and YNNKEL (reference sequence). The CDR3 region is CASSRTLGQGNYGYTF. The CDR3 nucleotides are TGTGCCAGCAGCCGTACTCTGGGACAGGGGAACTATGGCTACACCTTC.

On this clonotype: At one of its ends the junction is not consistent with the germline gene, which may arise from a read error. The rearrangement uses TRBV7-2 and TRBJ2-7; a weak D match, TRBD1 (5 bases). This CDR3 has 12 residues. Germline-derived CDR1 and CDR2 are SGHTA and FQGNSA. The CDR3 loop is CASSSVGASYDF. As DNA, the CDR3 is TGTGCCAGCAGCTCCGTTGGGGCCTCTTATGACTTC.